The 16 T cell receptor beta chains below come from one sample, sequenced in a study of OX40 agonist ivuxolimab in advanced cancers. Using immunoSEQ multiplex PCR, the repertoire was profiled, and TCRdb retains in-frame clones only, with some absent. Of about 70,000 clones listed, around nine tenths are singletons. The input for sequencing was CD4+ or CD8+ T cells sorted from blood, taken in a trial of the OX40 agonist ivuxolimab. These TCRs come from an adult with an advanced solid tumor such as melanoma, head and neck, liver or kidney cancer.

This chain joins TRBV28 and TRBJ2-7; 7 bases are shared with TRBD1. The CDR3 loop spans 15 amino acids. J lost 0 bases, V lost 5 bases, and 7 bases had no gene match. From germline, CDR1 is MDHEN and CDR2 SYDVKM. This CDR3 reads CASSGTAIFSYEQYF. The CDR3 DNA follows: TGTGCCAGCAGTGGGACAGCGATTTTCTCCTACGAGCAGTACTTC.

This sequence joins TRBV29-1 and TRBJ1-2, with D uncertain. V lost 4 bases to trimming and J lost 1 base, with 10 bases between them. CDR1 is SQVTM, CDR2 ANQGSEA, per germline. This CDR3 is 13 amino acids long. CDR3 sequence (DNA): TGCAGCGTTGTAGGAGGGAATAACTATGGCTACACCTTC. Encoded protein: CSVVGGNNYGYTF.

This chain connects TRBV7-3 to TRBJ1-6; weak D call: TRBD1 (6 bases). The V end was cut by 6 bases, the J end by 2 bases, with 11 bases between. This CDR3 region has 15 residues. Germline values: CDR1 SGHTA, CDR2 FQGTGA. CDR3 protein: CASSTGSTYNSPLHF. CDR3 nucleotides: TGTGCCAGCAGTACAGGGTCGACCTATAATTCACCCCTCCACTTT.

The CDR3, as DNA: TGCGCCAGCAGCCCGGGTCCCCGGAGGAGCTCCTACAATGAGCAGTTCTTC. This gives the protein CASSPGPRRSSYNEQFF. The V gene is TRBV4-1, the J gene TRBJ2-1; D is possibly TRBD2 (5 bases). The CDR3 has 17 amino acids. Germline values: CDR1 MGHRA, CDR2 YSYEKL. The V end lost 4 bases, the J end lost 0 bases, and 16 bases lay between the germline ends.

J is TRBJ2-5 and V is TRBV19, with 7 bases fitting TRBD2. CDR3 length: 15 amino acids. With V trimmed by 1 base and J by 2 bases, 4 bases remained unmatched. The V gene's germline CDR1 is LNHDA and CDR2 SQIVND (reference sequence). The CDR3 bases are TGTGCCAGTAGTATAGGACCGGGACTACAAGAGACCCAGTACTTC. This translates into CASSIGPGLQETQYF.

V usage is TRBV27 and J usage is TRBJ2-7; 11 positions match TRBD1. The germline CDR1 and CDR2 sequences are MNHEY and SMNVEV (reference sequence). The length of the CDR3 is 15 residues. The V and J ends lost 6 bases and 3 bases, in that order; junction bases with no gene match: 7. CDR3 protein: CASSPGTGGSYEQYF. The CDR3, as DNA: TGTGCCAGCAGCCCGGGGACAGGGGGAAGCTACGAGCAGTACTTC.

This clone has just one count. V gene TRBV27 combines with J gene TRBJ2-1; D uncertain. The germline V and J ends were trimmed by 1 base and 9 bases, with 10 bases remaining between them. The germline V gene has CDR1 MNHEY and CDR2 SMNVEV (reference sequence). The CDR3 runs to 13 residues. The CDR3: CASSLFPEAEQFF. CDR3 DNA: TGTGCCAGCAGTTTATTCCCTGAGGCTGAGCAGTTCTTC.

The rearrangement uses TRBV28 and TRBJ2-7; D may be TRBD1 or TRBD2 (6 bases each). CDR1 and CDR2 from the germline V gene are MDHEN and SYDVKM. The CDR3 has 19 residues. V dropped 4 bases and J dropped 6 bases, with 31 bases sitting between them. Here the CDR3 DNA reads TGTGCCAGCAGTTCCCATCCCGGGACAAAAAAGGGGGGTTGGGGCGAGCAGTACTTC. Protein sequence: CASSSHPGTKKGGWGEQYF.

V and J are TRBV5-4 and TRBJ2-2; 13 nucleotides agree with TRBD2. This CDR3 comprises 17 residues. V was pared by 4 bases and J by 5 bases, with 8 bases of the junction left unmatched. The germline CDR1 and CDR2 sequences are SGHNT and YYREEE (reference sequence). The CDR3 loop is CASSLGGTSGTTGELFF. The CDR3 nucleotides read TGTGCCAGCAGCCTGGGCGGGACTAGCGGGACAACCGGGGAGCTGTTTTTT.

The chain links TRBV30 to TRBJ2-7; D gene unclear. V was trimmed by 5 bases and J by 2 bases, leaving 7 bases between them. The germline CDR1 and CDR2 sequences are GTSNPN and SVGIG (reference sequence). The CDR3 contains 11 residues. The CDR3 sequence: CAWRNPYEQYF. The CDR3 coding sequence is TGTGCCTGGCGCAACCCCTACGAGCAGTACTTC.

The chain uses TRBV6-1 and TRBJ2-3, with TRBD2 matching 10 bases. The CDR3 runs 16 residues. V trimming: 4 bases; J trimming: 1 base; junction bases outside the gene matches: 5. CDR1 is MNHNS and CDR2 is SASEGT in the germline V gene. The CDR3 here is CASSALAGVRTDTQYF. DNA for the CDR3: TGTGCCAGCAGTGCCCTAGCGGGAGTGCGCACAGATACGCAGTATTTT.

This clone was counted only a few times. This chain joins TRBV6-1 and TRBJ2-7; D is possibly TRBD2 (5 bases). The CDR3 has 15 amino acids. Germline CDR1 reads MNHNS; CDR2 reads SASEGT. With 2 bases removed from V and 4 bases from J, the gap between germline ends came to 15 bases. CDR3 in DNA: TGTGCCAGCAGTGAAAGGTCGGGGAACCTATACGAGCAGTACTTC. Translating it yields CASSERSGNLYEQYF.

The rearrangement links TRBV27 to TRBJ2-7; 8 bases map to TRBD1. Unmatched junction bases numbered 7, after V lost 4 bases and J lost 5 bases. The CDR3 runs 14 residues. Germline V gives CDR1 MNHEY, CDR2 SMNVEV (reference sequence). CDR3 sequence (DNA): TGTGCCAGCAGTTCCGCGGACAGGGTTAACGAGCAGTACTTC. It translates to CASSSADRVNEQYF.

V is TRBV5-1 and J is TRBJ1-3; no clear D. This CDR3 comprises 14 residues. Per the germline V gene, CDR1 is SGHRS and CDR2 is YFSETQ. The V and J ends lost 0 bases and 4 bases respectively, with 8 bases between them. In DNA form, the CDR3 reads TGCGCCAGCAGCTTGGTTGGGGAAGGAAACACCATATATTTT. It yields the protein CASSLVGEGNTIYF.

The V gene is TRBV4-1, the J gene TRBJ2-3, with TRBD2 matching over 9 bases. The CDR3 contains 19 residues. V trimming: 0 bases; J trimming: 4 bases; junction bases outside the gene matches: 14. Looked up from germline, CDR1 is MGHRA and CDR2 is YSYEKL. The CDR3 spells CASSQDKASGAFGADTQYF. CDR3 bases: TGCGCCAGCAGCCAAGATAAGGCTAGCGGGGCCTTCGGGGCAGATACGCAGTATTTT.

The chain employs TRBV11-2 and TRBJ2-3, with D perhaps given as TRBD1 or TRBD2 (5 bases each). This CDR3 has 14 residues. Deletions cut 0 bases from V and 5 bases from J, with 9 bases between. CDR1 is SGHAT, CDR2 FQNNGV, per germline. The DNA of the CDR3 is TGTGCCAGCAGCTTAGACGGGGCCGGAGATACGCAGTATTTT. As protein: CASSLDGAGDTQYF.